The clone carrying this T cell receptor beta chain was observed a few times. The antigen is not known. Using its own MiXCR run on the reads, TCRdb lists one record per CDR3 protein. The sample consists of some 390,000 distinct CDR3 sequences, over 15% of them appearing once. The CDR3 covers 16 residues. V gave up 5 bases and J gave up 4 bases; unmatched junction bases: 10. Germline assignment: CDR1 SGHAT and CDR2 FQNNGV. The source of the sample is a study of T cell repertoires in cytomegalovirus infection. Looking at the study overall: Public TCR beta signatures indicated both CMV infection and matching HLA type. Study findings and constraints: Carriers of CMV plus the relevant HLA were identified by cumulative public TCR beta family frequency. Across the ex vivo response, the dominant clonotypes were HLA-C-restricted CMV-specific TCR beta clonotypes.

The specimen was PBMCs. This clonotype originated in a human donor in good health (CMV status not recorded). Some clones in this sample may be carry-over from other donors' samples. The rearrangement uses TRBV11-2 and TRBJ2-5; 10 nucleotides agree with TRBD2. CDR3 in amino acids: CASSPLSGRAGETQYF. The CDR3 region has the DNA TGTGCCAGCAGCCCGCTGAGCGGGAGGGCGGGAGAGACCCAGTACTTC.